This T cell receptor beta chain derives from a study of technical replicates of blood from several donors. This CDR3 has 14 amino acids. V lost 4 bases and J lost 1; bases outside the gene matches: 5. Per germline, CDR1 SGHRS and CDR2 YFSETQ. Clones were read by immunoSEQ multiplex PCR, and TCRdb kept only the in-frame ones, dropping some. The data show approximately 82,000 clones, approximately 94% seen once. The sequence came from a human donor in good health. The V and J genes are TRBV5-1 and TRBJ2-7; 7 bases align to TRBD1. Sample: T cells isolated from PBMCs. CDR3 sequence (DNA): TGCGCCAGCAGCGTGCAGGGGGATTCCTACGAGCAGTACTTC. Protein: CASSVQGDSYEQYF.